A single sample is the source of the 8 T cell receptor beta chains below, sequenced in a study of blood T cell repertoires in COVID-19. Sequencing was performed with immunoSEQ multiplex PCR; in TCRdb, only in-frame clones are kept and a portion is missing. The table has some 100,000 clones, 85% to 90% seen once. The sequencing input was peripheral blood. The receptors here all came from a human donor in a cohort sampled during active COVID-19.

This clone was picked up many times. This rearrangement joins TRBV4-3 to TRBJ2-7; 7 nucleotides agree with TRBD2. Germline lookup yields CDR1 LGHNA and CDR2 YSLEER. The CDR3 length is 15 residues. Unmatched junction bases numbered 6, after V lost 0 bases and J lost 4 bases. The CDR3, as DNA: TGCGCCAGCAGCCAAGACCGGGGGGAGGCATACGAGCAGTACTTC. Amino acid sequence: CASSQDRGEAYEQYF.

The chain has TRBV6-6 and TRBJ2-7, with TRBD2 matching over 7 bases. The CDR3 spans 12 residues. Germline assignment: CDR1 MNHNY and CDR2 SVGAGI (reference sequence). Trimming at V came to 7 bases and at J to 3 bases, leaving 3 bases not matched to a gene. Here the CDR3 DNA reads TGTGCCAGCAACCGGGGGGACTACGAGCAGTACTTC. As protein: CASNRGDYEQYF.

There are a few counts of this clone. The chain combines TRBV7-2 with TRBJ1-3, with TRBD1 matching 7 bases. CDR1 SGHTA and CDR2 FQGNSA come from the germline V gene. The J segment lost 1 base and the V segment lost 1 base, leaving 10 bases of the junction unmatched. CDR3 length: 18 residues. CDR3 nucleotide sequence: TGTGCCAGCAGCTTAGTGTCCCTTGCAGGGGGTTCTGGAAACACCATATATTTT. Residues: CASSLVSLAGGSGNTIYF.

The V and J genes are TRBV12-3 or TRBV12-4 and TRBJ1-6; D perhaps matches TRBD1 (5 bases). V was trimmed by 5 bases and J by 7 bases, leaving 9 bases between them. This CDR3 has 13 amino acids. CDR3 sequence reads: CASSRTGNSPLHF. CDR3 DNA sequence: TGTGCCAGCAGTCGCACAGGAAATTCACCCCTCCACTTT.

J is TRBJ2-7 and V is TRBV14; 8 bases are a match to TRBD1. The CDR3 sequence is 15 residues long. The germline V gene encodes CDR1 SGHDN and CDR2 FVKESK. The V gene end was trimmed by 2 bases and the J gene end by 2 bases; junction bases not matched to a gene: 5. The CDR3 loop reads CASSQLGQGAYEQYF. In DNA form, the CDR3 reads TGTGCCAGCAGCCAACTCGGACAGGGAGCCTACGAGCAGTACTTC.

The chain has TRBV4-3 and TRBJ1-1, with 9 bases fitting TRBD1. V lost 3 bases to trimming and J lost 4 bases; unmatched junction nucleotides: 3. Germline CDR1 is LGHNA and CDR2 is YSLEER. The CDR3 is 14 amino acids. The DNA for the CDR3 is TGCGCCAGCAGCCATATACAGGGGGCCACTGAAGCTTTCTTT. The encoded protein is CASSHIQGATEAFF.

The gene calls are TRBV9 and TRBJ2-5, with TRBD2 matching 8 bases. Germline V CDR1 and CDR2: SGDLS, YYNGEE. The J segment lost 1 base and the V segment lost 0 bases, leaving 5 bases of the junction unmatched. CDR3 length: 16 residues. This CDR3 is CASSVAGLAAQETQYF. CDR3 DNA: TGTGCCAGCAGCGTAGCTGGACTAGCAGCCCAAGAGACCCAGTACTTC.

In DNA form, the CDR3 reads TGTGCCAGCAGTCCCCTGAAGGGGGCCCCTCCCGAGCAGTACTTC. Protein sequence: CASSPLKGAPPEQYF. This chain links TRBV28 with TRBJ2-7; 7 nucleotides match TRBD1. V shed 5 bases, J shed 6 bases, and the junction held 13 bases outside the gene matches. Germline assignment: CDR1 MDHEN and CDR2 SYDVKM. CDR3 length: 15 amino acids. Variable domain in full (rest from reference TRBV28 and TRBJ2-7): DVKVTQSSRYLVKRTGEKVFLECVQDMDHENMFWYRQDPGLGLRLIYFSYDVKMKEKGDIPEGYSVSREKKERFSLILESASTNQTSMYLCASSPLKGAPPEQYFGPGTRLTVT.